The clone carrying this T cell receptor beta chain occurred a few times. Its antigen remains unknown. The source of the sample is a study of T cell repertoires in cytomegalovirus infection. TCRdb itself ran the reads through MiXCR, one entry per CDR3 protein. Found here are some 940,000 distinct CDR3 sequences, around 30% of them singletons; the top ten hold 11% to 15%. The CDR3 is 15 amino acids. With V trimmed by 0 bases and J by 7 bases, 5 bases remained unmatched. The V gene's germline CDR1 is SGHVS and CDR2 FQNEAQ. The source of this sequence is a human donor in good health (CMV status not recorded). Some clones in this sample may be carry-over from other donors' samples. The material sequenced was cultured CD8+ T cells from PBMCs, taken from culture after CMV antigen stimulation. J is TRBJ1-5 and V is TRBV7-8; 8 bases are shared with TRBD1. The CDR3 bases are TGTGCCAGCAGCTTAGCGGACAGGGTTTGGCAGCCCCAGCATTTT. It yields the protein CASSLADRVWQPQHF.